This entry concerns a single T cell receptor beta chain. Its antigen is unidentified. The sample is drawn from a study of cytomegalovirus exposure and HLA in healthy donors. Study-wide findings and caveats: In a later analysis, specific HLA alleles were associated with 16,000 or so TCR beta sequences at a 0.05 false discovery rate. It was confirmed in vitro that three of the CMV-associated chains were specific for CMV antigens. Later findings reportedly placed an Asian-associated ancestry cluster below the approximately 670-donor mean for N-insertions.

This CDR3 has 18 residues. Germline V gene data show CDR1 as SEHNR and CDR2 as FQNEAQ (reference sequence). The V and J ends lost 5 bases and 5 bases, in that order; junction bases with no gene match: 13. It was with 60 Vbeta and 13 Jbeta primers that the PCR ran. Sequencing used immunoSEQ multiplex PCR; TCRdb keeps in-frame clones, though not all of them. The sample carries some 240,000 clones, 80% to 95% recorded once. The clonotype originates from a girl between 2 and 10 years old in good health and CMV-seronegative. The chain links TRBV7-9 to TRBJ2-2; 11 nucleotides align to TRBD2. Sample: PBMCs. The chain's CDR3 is CASSPTTQLAGVTGELFF. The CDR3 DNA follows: TGTGCCAGCAGCCCCACGACCCAACTAGCGGGAGTAACCGGGGAGCTGTTTTTT.